The clone carrying this TCR beta chain was recorded a few times. It was with 60 Vbeta and 13 Jbeta primers that the PCR ran. The assay was immunoSEQ multiplex PCR, and TCRdb's table has in-frame clones only and misses some. The data contain 60,000 or so clones, approximately 71% of them seen just once; the ten biggest clones take up about a third. These data are taken from a study of cytomegalovirus exposure and HLA in healthy donors. Across the whole study: Out of 150 million to 200 million T cells, an earlier analysis found more than 95 million unique TCR beta sequences in total.

CDR1 KGHSH and CDR2 LQKENI come from the germline V gene. There are 14 residues in the CDR3. V lost 5 bases and J 2 bases, leaving 13 bases between the germline ends. Sequencing used PBMCs. V gene TRBV18 combines with J gene TRBJ2-7; D possibly corresponds to TRBD1 (6 bases). The sequence was obtained from a man aged 40-49 years in good health and CMV-seropositive. The chain's CDR3 is CASSSRTDPYEQYF. The CDR3 DNA follows: TGTGCCAGCTCATCTAGGACAGACCCCTACGAGCAGTACTTC.